This passage covers 32 T cell receptor beta chains from one sample sequenced in a study of regulatory T cells in long-lasting Graves disease. Libraries of TCR beta came from iRepertoire HTBI primers plus Arm-PCR of CDR3 regions. TCRdb ran MiXCR on the multiplex PCR reads and lists one entry per CDR3 protein. In the table there are about 420,000 distinct CDR3 sequences, approximately 16% of which are singletons. As to time point: newly diagnosed GD, antithyroid drugs for less than 3 months. Generation of the TCR library employed RNA extracted from PBMCs. A further study also used this sample, focusing on T cells in Graves' hyperthyroidism and ophthalmopathy.

The sequencing used peripheral blood mononuclear cells (PBMCs), collected at new diagnosis, from a patient treated with antithyroid drugs. The source of these receptors is a woman aged 18-35 years with Graves disease.

Regarding this clonotype: A clone one base away is much larger, so this may be a read error. The J gene is TRBJ2-1, the V gene TRBV28, with 15 bases that match TRBD2. Germline V gene lookup returns CDR1 MDHEN and CDR2 SYDVKM. This CDR3 has 18 residues. The J segment lost 10 bases and the V segment lost 7 bases, leaving 17 bases of the junction unmatched. CDR3 nucleotide sequence: TGTGCCAGCATCTCAGGACTAGCGGGAGGGCCCCTTCTCTACGAGCAGTTCTTC. Protein sequence: CASISGLAGGPLLYEQFF.

The rearrangement uses TRBV15 and TRBJ1-4, with D tentatively TRBD1 (5 bases). This CDR3 region has 14 residues. Trimming took off 8 bases at V and 8 bases at J, with 18 bases between the two ends. Germline V gene data show CDR1 as LNHNV and CDR2 as YYDKDF (reference sequence). Written as DNA, the CDR3 is TGTGCCACCGCTCGTCGGGGGTTGGAAGAAAAACTGTTTTTT. This gives the protein CATARRGLEEKLFF.

The V gene is TRBV9, the J gene TRBJ2-1; 11 nucleotides align to TRBD2. The germline CDR1 and CDR2 sequences are SGDLS and YYNGEE. V lost 0 bases, J lost 4 bases, and 6 bases stayed unmatched. The CDR3 runs to 17 residues. The CDR3: CASSVAPGTSGYNEQFF. The CDR3 nucleotides read TGTGCCAGCAGCGTAGCCCCCGGGACTAGCGGTTACAATGAGCAGTTCTTC.

The J gene is TRBJ1-1, the V gene TRBV18, with D hard to call. The V end was cut by 3 bases, the J end by 3 bases, with 11 bases between. CDR1 KGHSH and CDR2 LQKENI come from the germline V gene. There are 14 residues in the CDR3. This CDR3 reads CASSPWPRDTEAFF. CDR3 bases: TGTGCCAGCTCACCGTGGCCGCGGGACACTGAAGCTTTCTTT. Combining the CDR3 with reference TRBV18 and TRBJ1-1 gives the whole variable domain NAGVMQNPRHLVRRRGQEARLRCSPMKGHSHVYWYRQLPEEGLKFMVYLQKENIIDESGMPKERFSAEFPKEGPSILRIQQVVRGDSAAYFCASSPWPRDTEAFFGQGTRLTVV.

The chain employs TRBV3-2 and TRBJ1-4; the table's D call, TRBD1, was not checked against the DNA. TRBV3-2 is reported as a pseudogene. The CDR3 is made up of 17 amino acids. DNA for the CDR3: TGTGCCAGCAGCCAAGATCTGGGGGGTCCAACTAATGAAAAACTGTTTTTT. Translated, it gives CASSQDLGGPTNEKLFF.

This clonotype was recorded many times. This chain uses TRBV28 with TRBJ2-1, with 10 positions matching TRBD2. The CDR3 is 21 residues long. J lost 0 bases, V lost 6 bases, and 20 bases had no gene match. CDR1 is MDHEN and CDR2 is SYDVKM in the germline V gene. The CDR3 here is CASRVSRDGLAGVPSYNEQFF. As DNA, the CDR3 is TGTGCCAGCAGAGTTTCGAGGGACGGCCTAGCGGGAGTACCCTCCTACAATGAGCAGTTCTTC.

The chain uses TRBV7-3 and TRBJ2-1; 12 bases are a match to TRBD2. Germline V gene lookup returns CDR1 SGHTA and CDR2 FQGTGA. J gave up 10 bases and V 6 bases, and 7 bases lay outside the gene matches. The CDR3 has 14 amino acids. The CDR3 region is CASSPTSGSWEQFF. CDR3 sequence (DNA): TGTGCCAGCAGTCCGACTAGCGGGAGTTGGGAGCAGTTCTTC.

In its sample, this clonotype was seen many times. The gene calls are TRBV2 and TRBJ1-2; 7 bases agree with TRBD1. The CDR3 totals 14 residues. The germline V gene encodes CDR1 SNHLY and CDR2 FYNNEI. Trimming took 9 bases from V and 8 from J; bases not matched to a gene: 15. The CDR3 reads CASRLGQAVEGYTF. The CDR3 DNA sequence: TGTGCCAGTAGGCTAGGACAGGCCGTGGAGGGCTACACCTTC.

Comments on this clonotype: A read error may explain this, as a much larger clone is one base away. The chain joins TRBV3-1 to TRBJ1-6, with D unresolved. The CDR3 is 16 residues long. Germline lookup yields CDR1 LGHDT and CDR2 YNNKEL (reference sequence). Between the trimmed V and J ends, which lost 1 base and 8 bases, there was a span of 15 bases. The CDR3 loop reads CASSQVAGSSDSPLHF. The CDR3 bases are TGTGCCAGCAGCCAAGTCGCCGGGAGTAGTGATTCACCCCTCCACTTT.

The gene calls are TRBV6-1 and TRBJ2-2; the D is unclear. V lost 8 bases and J lost 0, with 16 bases in between. The CDR3 has 16 residues. From germline, CDR1 is MNHNS and CDR2 SASEGT. CDR3 residues: CASSPSGGSNTGELFF. As DNA, the CDR3 is TGTGCCAGCTCCCCCTCAGGCGGCTCGAACACCGGGGAGCTGTTTTTT.

The sample holds many counts of this clonotype. The gene calls are TRBV28 and TRBJ2-3, with a weak D call TRBD2 (5 bases). This CDR3 contains 15 residues. Trimming removed 4 bases at V and 0 bases at J, with 11 bases between. Germline loops: CDR1 MDHEN, CDR2 SYDVKM. In DNA, the CDR3 is TGTGCCAGCAGTTCACCGGGGTCTAGCACAGATACGCAGTATTTT. Its translation is CASSSPGSSTDTQYF.

This sequence joins TRBV25-1 and TRBJ2-3; D remains unclear. CDR3 length: 14 amino acids. V was clipped by 1 base and J by 3 bases, with 8 bases between them. Germline V lookup: CDR1 MGHDK, CDR2 SYGVNS. CDR3 sequence (DNA): TGTGCCAGCAGTGAATCGAAGTATACAGATACGCAGTATTTT. It specifies CASSESKYTDTQYF.

CDR3 region: CASSLDDQPRSTGENYGYTF. CDR3 DNA sequence: TGTGCCAGCAGCTTGGATGACCAACCTCGCTCGACAGGGGAGAACTATGGCTACACCTTC. The chain combines TRBV12-3 or TRBV12-4 with TRBJ1-2, with 8 positions matching TRBD1. J lost 2 bases, V lost 6 bases, and 23 bases had no gene match. CDR3 length equals 20 residues.

The chain joins TRBV4-3 to TRBJ1-2; D gene ambiguous. Germline assignment: CDR1 LGHNA and CDR2 YSLEER. This CDR3 has 13 residues. V gave up 1 base and J gave up 4 bases, with 7 bases separating them. The CDR3 DNA follows: TGCGCCAGCAGCCAAGTCCAAGCCTATGGCTACACCTTC. Translated, it gives CASSQVQAYGYTF.

This clonotype was seen more than once but under ten times. J is TRBJ1-1 and V is TRBV15; TRBD1 might be the D (5 bases). This CDR3 comprises 14 residues. The germline CDR1 and CDR2 sequences are LNHNV and YYDKDF (reference sequence). The V and J ends lost 0 bases and 4 bases respectively, with 9 bases between them. The CDR3 loop is CATSRDRVATEAFF. The CDR3 nucleotides are TGTGCCACCAGCAGAGACAGGGTGGCCACTGAAGCTTTCTTT.

This clonotype was counted ten times or more. The chain has TRBV5-1 and TRBJ2-2, with TRBD2 identical over 11 bases. The trim removed 7 bases at V and 5 bases at J, leaving 16 bases unmatched. The CDR3 has 18 amino acids. CDR1 and CDR2 from the germline V gene are SGHRS and YFSETQ. The CDR3 region has the DNA TGCGCCAGCTCCCAAGAGTCGTCCGGGACTAGCGGTACCGGGGAGCTGTTTTTT. Translating it yields CASSQESSGTSGTGELFF.

The chain couples TRBV11-3 to TRBJ1-4; 8 nucleotides agree with TRBD1. Germline loops: CDR1 SGHNT, CDR2 YENEEA. CDR3 length equals 17 residues. The V gene end was trimmed by 0 bases and the J gene end by 5 bases; junction bases not matched to a gene: 8. This CDR3 reads CASSLDVLGTGNEKLFF. As DNA, the CDR3 is TGTGCCAGCAGCTTAGATGTTCTCGGGACAGGAAATGAAAAACTGTTTTTT.

This clonotype came up a few times. This chain connects TRBV7-8 to TRBJ1-2; no clear D gene. V was trimmed by 1 base and J by 8 bases, leaving 17 bases between them. The CDR3 is 15 amino acids. Germline V gene data show CDR1 as SGHVS and CDR2 as FQNEAQ. CDR3 region: CASSLGHEGLWGYTF. The CDR3 DNA is TGTGCCAGCAGCTTAGGGCACGAAGGGCTATGGGGCTACACCTTC.

This clonotype was counted between two and nine times. The J gene is TRBJ1-6, the V gene TRBV12-3 or TRBV12-4; 7 bases align to TRBD1. V trimming: 2 bases; J trimming: 10 bases; junction bases outside the gene matches: 8. This CDR3 has 15 residues. For the CDR3, the DNA is TGTGCCAGCAGTTTAAAAGGGGGCGCGGGGTCACCCCTCCACTTT. This codes for CASSLKGGAGSPLHF.

This clonotype was found a few times. The DNA of the CDR3 is TGTGCCAGCCTAGCACGGCGGCGGGGCTATGGCTACACCTTC. This encodes CASLARRRGYGYTF. The chain is built from TRBV28 and TRBJ1-2; D is ambiguous. Germline CDR1 reads MDHEN; CDR2 reads SYDVKM. Trimming cost V 8 bases and J 4 bases, with 17 bases left between them. The CDR3 totals 14 residues.

This clonotype was detected many times. CDR3: CASSFSRVNQPQHF. CDR3 coding DNA: TGTGCCAGCAGTTTTAGTCGGGTAAATCAGCCCCAGCATTTT. The chain recombines TRBV28 with TRBJ1-5; D call uncertain. This CDR3 region has 14 residues. The V gene lost 3 bases and the J gene lost 4 bases, with 10 bases spanning the gap. The V gene's germline CDR1 is MDHEN and CDR2 SYDVKM.

The genes are TRBV29-1 and TRBJ1-3, with a tentative D call TRBD1 (6 bases). The CDR3 loop spans 13 amino acids. Germline CDR1 and CDR2: SQVTM and ANQGSEA. The V and J ends lost 7 bases and 6 bases respectively, with 16 bases between them. The DNA for the CDR3 is TGCAGCGCCTCTCTCGGGGGGCTAAACACCATATATTTT. Its protein product is CSASLGGLNTIYF. Using reference TRBV29-1 and TRBJ1-3 for the parts outside the CDR3, the full variable domain is SAVISQKPSRDICQRGTSLTIQCQVDSQVTMMFWYRQQPGQSLTLIATANQGSEATYESGFVIDKFPISRPNLTFSTLTVSNMSPEDSSIYLCSASLGGLNTIYFGEGSWLTVV.

Points on this clonotype: This may come from a read error, since a much larger clone is one base off. The chain couples TRBV6-1 to TRBJ2-7; D possibly corresponds to TRBD2 (5 bases). The CDR3 covers 14 residues. Germline V CDR1 and CDR2: MNHNS, SASEGT. V lost 5 bases and J lost 3, with 14 bases in between. CDR3 sequence (DNA): TGTGCCAGCAGTCCTAGCAGGAGAAACTACGAGCAGTACTTC. Residues: CASSPSRRNYEQYF.

This clonotype was counted only a few times. This chain uses TRBV20-1 with TRBJ2-2; 8 nucleotides agree with TRBD2. Unmatched junction bases numbered 16, after V lost 6 bases and J lost 7 bases. CDR3 length equals 16 residues. Looked up from germline, CDR1 is DFQATT and CDR2 is SNEGSKA (reference sequence). The CDR3 loop reads CSARGGSGNAGGELFF. In DNA form, the CDR3 reads TGCAGTGCCCGGGGGGGTAGCGGGAACGCGGGCGGGGAGCTGTTTTTT.

V usage is TRBV30 and J usage is TRBJ2-1, with a possible D match to TRBD2 (6 bases). The CDR3 contains 13 residues. Trimming took 1 base from V and 8 from J, leaving 12 bases between them. The germline gives CDR1 GTSNPN, CDR2 SVGIG (reference sequence). The CDR3 protein is CAWSAGRGDEQFF. The CDR3 DNA reads TGTGCCTGGAGTGCCGGTCGCGGGGATGAGCAGTTCTTC. Combining the CDR3 with reference TRBV30 and TRBJ2-1 gives the whole variable domain SQTIHQWPATLVQPVGSPLSLECTVEGTSNPNLYWYRQAAGRGLQLLFYSVGIGQISSEVPQNLSASRPQDRQFILSSKKLLLSDSGFYLCAWSAGRGDEQFFGPGTRLTVL.

Details on this clonotype: A far larger clone is only one base removed, so a read error is likely. The J gene is TRBJ2-1, the V gene TRBV7-2; a possible D gene is TRBD2 (5 bases). The CDR3 is 15 residues long. The V gene's germline CDR1 is SGHTA and CDR2 FQGNSA. Trimming left V 2 bases short and J 10 bases short, with 18 bases between. DNA of the CDR3: TGTGCCAGCAGCTTAAAACCAGGCGGTGACTACGAGCAGTTCTTC. Encoded protein: CASSLKPGGDYEQFF.

This clonotype appeared many times. The chain combines TRBV7-2 with TRBJ2-2, with D perhaps matching TRBD2 (6 bases). CDR3 length: 13 residues. CDR1 is SGHTA and CDR2 is FQGNSA in the germline V gene. Deletions cut 6 bases from V and 6 bases from J, with 11 bases between. In DNA form, the CDR3 reads TGTGCCAGCAGGGGGGGAGTCCCCGGGGAGCTGTTTTTT. Protein sequence: CASRGGVPGELFF. Full variable domain (missing parts from reference TRBV7-2 and TRBJ2-2): GAGVSQSPSNKVTEKGKDVELRCDPISGHTALYWYRQSLGQGLEFLIYFQGNSAPDKSGLPSDRFSAERTGGSVSTLTIQRTQQEDSAVYLCASRGGVPGELFFGEGSRLTVL.

J is TRBJ1-6 and V is TRBV12-3 or TRBV12-4, with D tentatively TRBD1 (5 bases). With 3 bases removed from V and 7 bases from J, the gap between germline ends came to 16 bases. The CDR3 has 16 residues. As DNA, the CDR3 is TGTGCCAGCAGTTTGTATCTAGGGGACCACAATTCACCCCTCCACTTT. Encoded protein: CASSLYLGDHNSPLHF.

The sample holds a few counts of this clonotype. V usage is TRBV20-1 and J usage is TRBJ1-5; 7 nucleotides align to TRBD1. This CDR3 has 14 amino acids. Germline loops: CDR1 DFQATT, CDR2 SNEGSKA (reference sequence). V was pared by 6 bases and J by 3 bases, with 8 bases of the junction left unmatched. The CDR3 reads CSATGANINQPQHF. The CDR3 DNA reads TGCAGTGCCACAGGGGCTAACATCAATCAGCCCCAGCATTTT.

This clonotype was seen a handful of times. The chain recombines TRBV29-1 with TRBJ2-7; TRBD2 might be the D (7 bases). V dropped 6 bases and J dropped 3 bases, with 12 bases sitting between them. This CDR3 contains 12 residues. Germline V lookup: CDR1 SQVTM, CDR2 ANQGSEA. The CDR3 DNA reads as TGCAGCGTGGGGGGGCATAGCTACGAGCAGTACTTC. It codes for CSVGGHSYEQYF.

The chain joins TRBV25-1 to TRBJ2-3; TRBD2 agrees at 10 bases. Germline V lookup: CDR1 MGHDK, CDR2 SYGVNS. J gave up 4 bases and V 3 bases, and 7 bases lay outside the gene matches. The CDR3 is 16 residues long. The CDR3 DNA is TGTGCCAGCAGTGACCTAGCGGGAGTGCTTGCAGATACGCAGTATTTT. Protein sequence: CASSDLAGVLADTQYF. The entire variable domain, with the rest obtained from reference TRBV25-1 and TRBJ2-3, is as follows: EADIYQTPRYLVIGTGKKITLECSQTMGHDKMYWYQQDPGMELHLIHYSYGVNSTEKGDLSSESTVSRIRTEHFPLTLESARPSHTSQYLCASSDLAGVLADTQYFGPGTRLTVL.

The chain recombines TRBV6-5 with TRBJ1-6; the D gene is possibly TRBD1 (5 bases). The germline V gene has CDR1 MNHEY and CDR2 SVGAGI. Between the trimmed V and J ends, which lost 2 bases and 8 bases, there was a span of 13 bases. This CDR3 is 15 amino acids long. CDR3 in DNA: TGTGCCAGCAGTTACGGGCAGGGTATCGATTCACCCCTCCACTTT. Protein product: CASSYGQGIDSPLHF.